These T cell receptor beta chains were read from a single sample in a study of lymphopenia after photon versus proton radiotherapy. Generated by immunoSEQ multiplex PCR, the TCRdb table keeps only in-frame clones and is missing some. This sample has 55,000 to 70,000 clones, with just over 90% found just once. This specimen was peripheral blood, taken from a patient treated with photon-based radiotherapy. The receptors come from a woman aged 65 to 85 with pancreatic cancer. Both conserved end residues are part of each CDR3. Fields, in order: clone size, V gene, J gene, D gene, CDR3 protein, CDR3 DNA. D genes are given only for firm matches. Only part of the rows carry a size: once, few, many, or a class if the clone is expanded.

clone size: NA
V gene: TRBV5-4
J gene: TRBJ2-1
D gene: NA
CDR3 protein: CASSLLQGNNEQFF
CDR3 DNA: TGTGCCAGCAGCTTGCTTCAGGGTAACAATGAGCAGTTCTTC

clone size: NA
V gene: TRBV5-1
J gene: TRBJ2-5
D gene: TRBD2
CDR3 protein: CASKQGLAAQETQYF
CDR3 DNA: TGCGCCAGTAAGCAGGGTCTAGCGGCCCAAGAGACCCAGTACTTC

clone size: NA
V gene: TRBV6-5
J gene: TRBJ2-3
D gene: NA
CDR3 protein: CASGGASTDTQYF
CDR3 DNA: TGTGCCAGCGGGGGGGCTAGCACAGATACGCAGTATTTT

clone size: few
V gene: TRBV6-6
J gene: TRBJ1-3
D gene: TRBD1
CDR3 protein: CASSPGQLSGNTIYF
CDR3 DNA: TGTGCCAGCAGTCCGGGACAGCTCTCTGGAAACACCATATATTTT

clone size: once
V gene: TRBV27
J gene: TRBJ2-3
D gene: NA
CDR3 protein: CASSLGRPTDTQYF
CDR3 DNA: TGTGCCAGCAGTTTAGGGAGACCTACAGATACGCAGTATTTT

clone size: NA
V gene: TRBV4-3
J gene: TRBJ2-3
D gene: TRBD2
CDR3 protein: CASSASGTPTDTQYF
CDR3 DNA: TGCGCCAGCAGCGCTAGCGGCACGCCCACAGATACGCAGTATTTT

clone size: NA
V gene: TRBV7-9
J gene: TRBJ2-1
D gene: TRBD1
CDR3 protein: CASSPATGRSYNEQFF
CDR3 DNA: TGTGCCAGCAGCCCGGCGACAGGGCGCTCCTACAATGAGCAGTTCTTC

clone size: NA
V gene: TRBV14
J gene: TRBJ1-3
D gene: NA
CDR3 protein: CASTQGKLSGNTIYF
CDR3 DNA: TGTGCCAGCACTCAGGGAAAGCTCTCTGGAAACACCATATATTTT

clone size: NA
V gene: TRBV27
J gene: TRBJ2-3
D gene: TRBD1
CDR3 protein: CASSFDRGGTDTQYF
CDR3 DNA: TGTGCCAGCAGTTTCGACAGGGGTGGCACAGATACGCAGTATTTT

clone size: once
V gene: TRBV2
J gene: TRBJ1-2
D gene: NA
CDR3 protein: CASSEAGSSVYGYTF
CDR3 DNA: TGTGCCAGCAGTGAAGCGGGTTCCAGTGTATATGGCTACACCTTC

clone size: NA
V gene: TRBV10-3
J gene: TRBJ1-2
D gene: NA
CDR3 protein: CAISEGRENYGYTF
CDR3 DNA: TGTGCCATCAGTGAAGGCAGGGAGAACTATGGCTACACCTTC

clone size: NA
V gene: TRBV28
J gene: TRBJ2-7
D gene: TRBD1
CDR3 protein: CASRDGTGLGEQYF
CDR3 DNA: TGTGCCAGCAGGGACGGGACAGGGTTGGGAGAGCAGTACTTC

clone size: NA
V gene: TRBV10-2
J gene: TRBJ2-7
D gene: NA
CDR3 protein: CASGGVGTLNYEQYF
CDR3 DNA: TGCGCCAGCGGGGGTGTCGGGACACTAAACTACGAGCAGTACTTC

clone size: NA
V gene: TRBV5-1
J gene: TRBJ2-3
D gene: NA
CDR3 protein: CASREATRTDTQYF
CDR3 DNA: TGCGCCAGCAGGGAAGCCACCCGCACAGATACGCAGTATTTT

clone size: NA
V gene: TRBV6-6
J gene: TRBJ1-4
D gene: TRBD1
CDR3 protein: CASRPSGTANEKLFF
CDR3 DNA: TGTGCCAGCAGACCCTCCGGGACAGCTAATGAAAAACTGTTTTTT

clone size: NA
V gene: TRBV4-1
J gene: TRBJ2-7
D gene: NA
CDR3 protein: CASSQGLGEQYF
CDR3 DNA: TGCGCCAGCAGCCAAGGGCTGGGGGAGCAGTACTTC

clone size: once
V gene: TRBV2
J gene: TRBJ2-7
D gene: TRBD2
CDR3 protein: CASKVTSGRLGEQYF
CDR3 DNA: TGTGCCAGCAAGGTTACTAGCGGGAGGTTAGGTGAGCAGTACTTC

clone size: NA
V gene: TRBV30
J gene: TRBJ2-7
D gene: NA
CDR3 protein: CAWQGGGTYEQYF
CDR3 DNA: TGTGCCTGGCAGGGGGGGGGAACCTACGAGCAGTACTTC

clone size: NA
V gene: TRBV5-4
J gene: TRBJ2-7
D gene: TRBD1
CDR3 protein: CASSFLQGEQYF
CDR3 DNA: TGTGCCAGCAGCTTCTTACAGGGGGAGCAGTACTTC

clone size: NA
V gene: TRBV4-3
J gene: TRBJ2-3
D gene: NA
CDR3 protein: CASSQDRGLRGDTQYF
CDR3 DNA: TGCGCCAGCAGCCAAGATCGGGGACTGCGTGGGGATACGCAGTATTTT

clone size: NA
V gene: TRBV28
J gene: TRBJ2-1
D gene: NA
CDR3 protein: CASRVHGAVSYNEQFF
CDR3 DNA: TGTGCCAGCAGGGTACACGGAGCGGTTTCCTACAATGAGCAGTTCTTC

clone size: NA
V gene: TRBV4-2
J gene: TRBJ1-4
D gene: TRBD1
CDR3 protein: CASSQFQPGTGYEKLFF
CDR3 DNA: TGTGCCAGCAGCCAATTTCAGCCCGGGACAGGATATGAAAAACTGTTTTTT

clone size: NA
V gene: TRBV11-2
J gene: TRBJ1-4
D gene: NA
CDR3 protein: CASTLRGRESNEKLFF
CDR3 DNA: TGTGCCAGCACCTTGAGGGGTCGAGAGTCTAATGAAAAACTGTTTTTT

clone size: once
V gene: TRBV11-2
J gene: TRBJ2-6
D gene: NA
CDR3 protein: CASSLIGANVLTF
CDR3 DNA: TGTGCCAGCAGCTTAATTGGGGCCAACGTCCTGACTTTC

clone size: NA
V gene: TRBV6-5
J gene: TRBJ2-7
D gene: NA
CDR3 protein: CASSYKARQNYEQYF
CDR3 DNA: TGTGCCAGCAGTTACAAAGCCAGACAAAACTACGAGCAGTACTTC

clone size: once
V gene: TRBV5-4
J gene: TRBJ2-7
D gene: TRBD2
CDR3 protein: CASSSRMAGGEQYF
CDR3 DNA: TGTGCCAGCAGCTCCCGAATGGCGGGAGGCGAGCAGTACTTC

clone size: NA
V gene: TRBV4-3
J gene: TRBJ2-7
D gene: NA
CDR3 protein: CASSQDSDYEQYF
CDR3 DNA: TGCGCCAGCAGCCAAGACTCCGACTACGAGCAGTACTTC

clone size: NA
V gene: TRBV18
J gene: TRBJ2-2
D gene: NA
CDR3 protein: CASSPPAGTGELFF
CDR3 DNA: TGTGCCAGCTCACCACCGGCGGGGACCGGGGAGCTGTTTTTT

clone size: NA
V gene: TRBV19
J gene: TRBJ1-3
D gene: NA
CDR3 protein: CASSMSPLPGHGNTIYF
CDR3 DNA: TGTGCCAGTAGTATGTCCCCCCTGCCGGGGCACGGAAACACCATATATTTT

clone size: NA
V gene: TRBV27
J gene: TRBJ2-7
D gene: NA
CDR3 protein: CASSLTVTYEQYF
CDR3 DNA: TGTGCCAGCAGTTTAACGGTAACCTACGAGCAGTACTTC

clone size: NA
V gene: TRBV5-5
J gene: TRBJ2-1
D gene: NA
CDR3 protein: CASSLLRENPREQFF
CDR3 DNA: TGTGCCAGCAGCTTGCTGCGGGAAAACCCTCGGGAGCAGTTCTTC

clone size: NA
V gene: TRBV29-1
J gene: TRBJ2-6
D gene: NA
CDR3 protein: CSVFPSGANVLTF
CDR3 DNA: TGCAGCGTTTTCCCCTCTGGGGCCAACGTCCTGACTTTC

clone size: NA
V gene: TRBV19
J gene: TRBJ1-2
D gene: NA
CDR3 protein: CASSIPGRTNYGYTF
CDR3 DNA: TGTGCCAGTAGTATCCCAGGCCGTACGAACTATGGCTACACCTTC

clone size: NA
V gene: TRBV28
J gene: TRBJ2-7
D gene: TRBD1
CDR3 protein: CASSSPAGGFNEQYF
CDR3 DNA: TGTGCCAGCAGTTCCCCGGCAGGGGGCTTCAACGAGCAGTACTTC

clone size: NA
V gene: TRBV19
J gene: TRBJ1-5
D gene: TRBD1
CDR3 protein: CASRGTGNQPQHF
CDR3 DNA: TGTGCCAGTAGAGGGACAGGCAATCAGCCCCAGCATTTT

clone size: NA
V gene: TRBV9
J gene: TRBJ2-2
D gene: NA
CDR3 protein: CASSVDDTGELFF
CDR3 DNA: TGTGCCAGCAGCGTCGACGACACCGGGGAGCTGTTTTTT

clone size: NA
V gene: TRBV19
J gene: TRBJ2-5
D gene: NA
CDR3 protein: CAVSGSRGDGGTQYF
CDR3 DNA: TGTGCCGTATCTGGGAGTCGGGGCGACGGCGGAACCCAGTACTTC

clone size: NA
V gene: TRBV5-5
J gene: TRBJ1-5
D gene: NA
CDR3 protein: CASSFSVANQPQHF
CDR3 DNA: TGTGCCAGCAGCTTCTCGGTGGCCAATCAGCCCCAGCATTTT

clone size: NA
V gene: TRBV10-3
J gene: TRBJ2-7
D gene: TRBD2
CDR3 protein: CAISGLAGSGYEQYF
CDR3 DNA: TGTGCCATCAGCGGACTAGCGGGATCCGGCTACGAGCAGTACTTC

clone size: NA
V gene: TRBV19
J gene: TRBJ1-2
D gene: NA
CDR3 protein: CASDGRTNYGYTF
CDR3 DNA: TGTGCCAGTGACGGACGAACTAACTATGGCTACACCTTC